This is a list of T cell receptor beta chains from one sample in a study of neoadjuvant anti-PD-1 for oral cavity cancer. Sequencing used immunoSEQ multiplex PCR; TCRdb keeps in-frame clones, though not all of them. This table has around 62,000 clones, roughly three quarters appearing once. Sequenced here: PBMCs, sampled before nivolumab (anti-PD-1) treatment. The receptors derive from a person between 40 and 79 years old with oral cavity squamous cell carcinoma. Both conserved end residues are trimmed from each CDR3. The order of the fields is V gene, J gene, CDR3 protein.

TRBV5-6,TRBJ2-1,ASRTLANNEQF
TRBV29-1,TRBJ1-2,SVDPGQGGSGGYT
TRBV11-2,TRBJ2-7,ASSRTGTHYEQY
TRBV6-1,TRBJ2-7,ASSEGTLAAPYEQY
TRBV19,TRBJ2-7,ASSYTDSSYEQY
TRBV6-6,TRBJ1-2,ASSRGPGSIPRGYT
TRBV6-5,TRBJ1-1,ASSYSIGVRTEAF
TRBV30,TRBJ2-5,AWIGTETQY
TRBV11-2,TRBJ2-6,ASSLQQANSGANVLT
TRBV5-1,TRBJ1-3,ASSPLPGQGSSGNTIY
TRBV7-8,TRBJ1-1,ASSLARFTEAF
TRBV6-1,TRBJ1-1,ASSRQGGDTEAF
TRBV15,TRBJ1-2,ATSRPGTVAPYGYT
TRBV28,TRBJ1-2,ASSSSVRGGLGGYT
TRBV7-6,TRBJ2-7,ASSQTGTDRLGQY
TRBV15,TRBJ2-1,ATSSGLAAYNEQF
TRBV2,TRBJ1-1,AGQGRGNTEAF
TRBV27,TRBJ2-7,ATRGQSSYEQY
TRBV27,TRBJ1-1,ASSWGTNTEAF
TRBV27,TRBJ1-1,ASSLFGQMNTEAF
TRBV5-6,TRBJ2-6,ASSWRGSGANVLT
TRBV5-6,TRBJ2-5,ASSLHRGKTQY
TRBV10-1,TRBJ2-5,ASSESWGGAETQY